This TCR beta chain was profiled in a study of shared clonotypes between healthy human individuals. Comments on this clone: Its antigen is undetermined.

General study points: Sequencing depth was expected to influence donor clonotype sharing. The study sampled only blood, and tissue repertoires likely differ.

Profiling relied on immunoSEQ multiplex PCR, and the TCRdb table lists in-frame clones only, not all of them. The sample lists 450,000 to 550,000 clones, less than 85% occurring once. Input material: PBMCs. The TCR was taken from a woman aged 40 to 50 in good health. Some clones in this sample may be carry-over from other donors' samples.

CDR3 sequence (DNA): TGCAGCGCCCTGGGACAAAACTATGGCTACACCTTC. The encoded protein is CSALGQNYGYTF. The chain has TRBV29-1 and TRBJ1-2, with TRBD1 as a possible D gene (6 bases). The germline V gene encodes CDR1 SQVTM and CDR2 ANQGSEA. Trimming removed 7 bases from V and 2 bases from J, with 11 bases in between. The CDR3 extends over 12 amino acids.